The subject of this entry is one T cell receptor (beta chain). Its specificity is not known. Germline CDR1 is WNHNN and CDR2 is SYGVQD (reference sequence). The CDR3 loop spans 17 amino acids. The V gene lost 6 bases and the J gene lost 7 bases, with 28 bases spanning the gap. Whereas donors were nominally healthy upon sampling, unrecorded immune exposures were probable. The data stem from a study of cytomegalovirus exposure and HLA in healthy donors. General study findings and limits: A missense DCLRE1C variant was associated with V- and J-gene trimming of TCR beta chains in a later analysis, and an independent cohort replicated the association. Sequencing likely produced, as an artifact, a cluster of highly shared sequence variants.

The PCR ran on 60 Vbeta and 13 Jbeta primers. Clones were read by immunoSEQ multiplex PCR, and TCRdb kept only the in-frame ones, dropping some. This table has under 250,000 clones, over 60% appearing once. Specimen: PBMCs. The source of this sequence is a man aged 18 to 30 in good health and CMV-seronegative. This chain connects TRBV10-1 to TRBJ2-7; D is perhaps TRBD2 (6 bases). The CDR3 here is CASSARGSRQHIIEQYF. CDR3 coding DNA: TGCGCCAGCAGCGCCCGGGGGTCTAGACAGCATATTATAGAGCAGTACTTC.